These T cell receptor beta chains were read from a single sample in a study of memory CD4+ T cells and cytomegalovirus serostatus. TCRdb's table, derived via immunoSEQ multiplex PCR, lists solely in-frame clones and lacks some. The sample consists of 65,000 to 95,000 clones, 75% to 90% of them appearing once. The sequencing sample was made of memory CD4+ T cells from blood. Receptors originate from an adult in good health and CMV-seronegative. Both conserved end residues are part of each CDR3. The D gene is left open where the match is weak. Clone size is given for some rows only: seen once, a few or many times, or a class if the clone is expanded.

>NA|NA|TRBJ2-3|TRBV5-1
TGCGCCAGCAGCTTGGGGTCGGCAGGAGATCCACCAGATACGCAGTATTTT
CASSLGSAGDPPDTQYF
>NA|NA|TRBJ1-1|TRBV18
TGTGCCAGCTCACCGACCGGTGTGAACACTGAAGCTTTCTTT
CASSPTGVNTEAFF
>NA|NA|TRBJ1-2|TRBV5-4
TGTGCCAGCAGCTTGGGGGGAGGGGTCTTAAACTATGGCTACACCTTC
CASSLGGGVLNYGYTF
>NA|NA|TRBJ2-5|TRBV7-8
TGTGCCAGCAGCGGACAAGTCGGGGAAGAGACCCAGTACTTC
CASSGQVGEETQYF
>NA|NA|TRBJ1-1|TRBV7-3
TGTGCCAGCAGCTCGGTTGGGAGGGAGTGGGCTTTCTTT
CASSSVGREWAFF
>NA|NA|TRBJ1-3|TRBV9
TGTGCCAGCAGCGTAGAGGGGTTAGGAGACACCATATATTTT
CASSVEGLGDTIYF
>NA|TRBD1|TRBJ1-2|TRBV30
TGTGCCTGGACCGGGACAGCCAACTATGGCTACACCTTC
CAWTGTANYGYTF
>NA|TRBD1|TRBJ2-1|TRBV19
TGTGCCAGCAGGACAGGGGGTAACAATGAGCAGTTCTTC
CASRTGGNNEQFF
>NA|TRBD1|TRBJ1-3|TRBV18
TGTGCCAGCTCACCATCCGGGACAGGGGGAATTTACTCTGGAAACACCATATATTTT
CASSPSGTGGIYSGNTIYF
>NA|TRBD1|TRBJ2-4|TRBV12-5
TGTGCTAGTGGTTTGGTTCTACAGGGGGATCGGAACATTCAGTACTTC
CASGLVLQGDRNIQYF
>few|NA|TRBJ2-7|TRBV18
TGTGCCAGCTCACCGGGGATCTCCTACGAGCAGTACTTC
CASSPGISYEQYF